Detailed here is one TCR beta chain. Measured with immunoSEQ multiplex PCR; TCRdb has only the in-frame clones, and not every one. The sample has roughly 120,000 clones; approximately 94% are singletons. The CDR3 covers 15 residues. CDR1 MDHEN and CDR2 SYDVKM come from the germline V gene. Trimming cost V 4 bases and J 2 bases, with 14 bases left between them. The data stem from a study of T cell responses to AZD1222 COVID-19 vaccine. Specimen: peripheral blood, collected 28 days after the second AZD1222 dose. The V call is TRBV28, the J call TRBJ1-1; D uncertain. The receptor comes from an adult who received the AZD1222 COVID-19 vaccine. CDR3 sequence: CASSSPTPPNTEAFF. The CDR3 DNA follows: TGTGCCAGCAGTTCCCCCACCCCCCCAAACACTGAAGCTTTCTTT.